This is a list of T cell receptor beta chains from one sample in a study of tumor-infiltrating lymphocytes in primary liver carcinoma. Each CDR3 protein is one row after TCRdb ran MiXCR on the multiplex PCR reads. Of 330,000 or so distinct CDR3 sequences listed, around three fifths are singletons. Sequenced sample: peripheral blood. The origin of the receptors is a man in his forties with primary liver carcinoma and hepatitis B virus infection. CDR3s include the opening cysteine and the closing phenylalanine or tryptophan. Each record gives: J gene, clone size, D gene, V gene, CDR3 protein, CDR3 DNA. The D gene is left open where the match is weak. Rows may omit the clone size; those that give it use once, few, many or a size class.

TRBJ2-7 - - TRBV11-1 CASSPGRGLYEQYF TGCGCCAGCAGCCCCGGAAGGGGCTTGTACGAGCAGTACTTC
TRBJ2-5 - - TRBV13 CASSSINGETQHF TGTGCCAGCAGCTCAATTAATGGGGAGACCCAGCACTTC
TRBJ2-5 few - TRBV12-3/TRBV12-4 CASSLVFGSETQYF TGTGCCAGCAGTTTAGTATTTGGGTCAGAGACCCAGTACTTC
TRBJ2-2 - - TRBV30 CAWGDTNTWELFF TGTGCCTGGGGAGATACGAACACCTGGGAGCTGTTTTTT
TRBJ2-7 few TRBD2 TRBV4-1 CASSHELWGGRDEQYF TGCGCCAGCAGCCATGAACTTTGGGGGGGACGCGACGAGCAGTACTTC
TRBJ2-7 many - TRBV29-1 CSVEANYEQYF TGCAGCGTTGAGGCAAACTACGAGCAGTACTTC
TRBJ2-1 - - TRBV11-2 CASSPGGGAGNDQFF TGTGCCAGCAGCCCTGGTGGGGGAGCCGGCAATGATCAGTTCTTC
TRBJ2-1 - - TRBV4-1 CASTGTLGYNEQFF TGCGCCAGCACCGGGACATTGGGATACAATGAGCAGTTCTTC
TRBJ2-7 many TRBD2 TRBV11-2 CASSLGTSGFYEQYF TGTGCCAGCAGCTTAGGGACTAGCGGATTCTACGAGCAGTACTTC
TRBJ1-1 many TRBD1 TRBV11-2 CASSGTGSMNTEAFF TGTGCCAGCAGCGGGACAGGGTCCATGAACACTGAAGCTTTCTTT
TRBJ1-2 - - TRBV7-9 CASSLSVGRDYDYTF TGTGCCAGCAGCTTGTCGGTGGGCAGGGACTATGACTACACCTTC
TRBJ1-5 few TRBD1 TRBV30 CAWTGQGMNQPQHF TGTGCCTGGACGGGACAGGGGATGAATCAGCCCCAGCATTTT
TRBJ1-2 many - TRBV11-2 CASSLDGWSTGYTF TGTGCCAGCAGCTTAGATGGGTGGTCTACTGGCTACACCTTC
TRBJ1-1 - - TRBV6-1 CASSEMGLGTEASF TGTGCCAGCAGTGAAATGGGGTTAGGCACTGAAGCTTCCTTT
TRBJ1-4 - TRBD1 TRBV6-1 CASSPFVQGQGSEKPFF TGTGCCAGCAGTCCCTTTGTCCAGGGACAGGGGAGCGAAAAACCGTTTTTT
TRBJ2-7 - - TRBV24-1 CATSDGGGAYEQYF TGTGCCACCAGTGATGGGGGCGGAGCCTACGAGCAGTACTTC
TRBJ1-5 few - TRBV7-9 CASSRDGFGYQPQHF TGTGCCAGCAGCCGGGACGGCTTCGGCTATCAGCCCCAGCATTTT
TRBJ2-3 - - TRBV6-1 CASRRDEVDTQYF TGTGCCAGCAGACGGGACGAGGTTGATACGCAGTATTTT
TRBJ2-6 - - TRBV6-2/TRBV6-3 CACSYSRESNVLTF TGTGCCTGCAGTTACAGTAGGGAGTCCAACGTCCTGACTTTC
TRBJ2-3 - TRBD2 TRBV29-1 CSVGLALGDTQYF TGCAGCGTGGGACTAGCACTAGGAGATACGCAGTATTTT
TRBJ2-1 - - TRBV5-4 CASSLARSTGSYNEQLF TGTGCCAGCAGCTTGGCCAGGTCTACGGGAAGTTACAATGAGCAGCTCTTC
TRBJ1-1 once TRBD1 TRBV28 CVSSAPRGQFTEAFF TGTGTCAGCAGTGCCCCGAGGGGGCAGTTTACTGAAGCTTTCTTT
TRBJ1-1 many - TRBV6-5 CASARVSGNTEAFF TGTGCCAGCGCCCGGGTTTCTGGGAACACTGAAGCTTTCTTT
TRBJ1-2 - - TRBV6-5 CASSPVLPPDYGYTF TGTGCCAGCAGTCCGGTCTTACCCCCGGACTATGGCTACACCTTC